The clone carrying this TCR beta chain was recorded a few times. The antigen is unknown. Per the germline V gene, CDR1 is SGHTA and CDR2 is FQGNSA. The length of the CDR3 is 14 residues. Trimming took off 4 bases at V and 1 base at J, with 10 bases between the two ends. One entry per CDR3 protein, called by TCRdb with MiXCR from the reads. The data show under 500,000 distinct CDR3 sequences, about two fifths seen once. This record comes from a study of T cell repertoires in cytomegalovirus infection. The clonotype comes from a human donor in good health (CMV status not recorded). Some clones in this sample may be carry-over from other donors' samples. The specimen comprised cultured PBMCs, sampled from culture after CMV antigen stimulation. The chain carries TRBV7-2 and TRBJ1-2; D unclear. The CDR3 DNA is TGTGCCAGCAGCTCCCTTGTATTTAACTATGGCTACACCTTC. This gives the protein CASSSLVFNYGYTF.